This is a list of T cell receptor beta chains from one sample in a study of cytomegalovirus exposure and HLA in healthy donors. The repertoire was sequenced with immunoSEQ multiplex PCR; TCRdb's copy has only in-frame clones and lacks some. This sample carries approximately 190,000 clones, 82% of them seen once, and the ten largest clones take about 0.1%. Sequences were obtained from PBMCs. The receptors shown here come from a boy under 10 years old in good health and CMV-seronegative. Both conserved end residues are part of each CDR3. Each record gives: V gene, J gene, D gene, clone size, CDR3 protein, CDR3 DNA. A D gene is named only where the DNA matches it firmly. Clone size is given for some rows only: seen once, a few or many times, or a class if the clone is expanded.

>TRBV6-6|TRBJ2-5|TRBD1|-
CASSYRQGQETQYF
TGTGCCAGCAGTTACCGACAGGGACAAGAGACCCAGTACTTC
>TRBV29-1|TRBJ2-4|TRBD2|-
CSVLKAGGPDIQYF
TGCAGCGTACTAAAAGCGGGGGGGCCGGACATTCAGTACTTC
>TRBV6-1|TRBJ2-3|TRBD2|-
CASSESGLADTQYF
TGTGCCAGCAGTGAAAGTGGACTAGCGGATACGCAGTATTTT
>TRBV6-1|TRBJ1-2|-|-
CASSVGGGGYGYTF
TGTGCCAGCAGTGTGGGAGGGGGGGGCTATGGCTACACCTTC
>TRBV5-1|TRBJ2-1|TRBD1|few
CASSLGSRGNEQFF
TGCGCCAGCAGCTTGGGGTCCAGGGGGAATGAGCAGTTCTTC
>TRBV30|TRBJ1-2|TRBD1|-
CAWWTGQGYTF
TGTGCCTGGTGGACAGGGCAAGGCTACACCTTC
>TRBV5-1|TRBJ2-5|TRBD2|-
CASSATSGGAETQYF
TGCGCCAGCAGCGCAACTAGCGGGGGGGCGGAGACCCAGTACTTC
>TRBV5-4|TRBJ1-4|-|-
CASSLEAPHRVGNEKLFF
TGTGCCAGCAGCTTGGAGGCCCCACACAGGGTGGGGAATGAAAAACTGTTTTTT
>TRBV29-1|TRBJ2-3|TRBD2|-
CSHTSGTDTQYF
TGCAGCCATACTAGCGGCACAGATACGCAGTATTTT
>TRBV6-1|TRBJ1-1|-|-
CASSDVRQPEAFF
TGTGCCAGCAGTGACGTGAGACAACCCGAAGCTTTCTTT
>TRBV19|TRBJ2-2|-|-
CASYGTKNTGELFF
TGTGCCAGTTACGGGACAAAGAACACCGGGGAGCTGTTTTTT
>TRBV2|TRBJ2-1|TRBD1|-
CASSGIGTDSNQYNEQFF
TGTGCCAGCAGTGGGATTGGGACAGACTCGAACCAATACAATGAGCAGTTCTTC
>TRBV7-2|TRBJ2-3|-|-
CASSSRVADTQYF
TGTGCCAGCAGCTCCCGTGTAGCGGATACGCAGTATTTT
>TRBV5-1|TRBJ1-1|TRBD1|-
CASSLWGGDRGPGLEAFF
TGCGCCAGCAGCTTGTGGGGGGGGGACAGGGGGCCCGGGCTTGAAGCTTTCTTT